These 28 T cell receptor beta chains were sequenced from one sample in a study of human T cells and chemical hapten exposure. Time point in this sample: patch test 2, 6 weeks after DPC sensitization. The sample's treatment: therapeutic diphenylcyclopropenone sensitization with weekly scalp DPC. TCRdb reprocessed the RACE reads with MiXCR, giving one entry per CDR3 protein. This table holds some 84,000 distinct CDR3 sequences, more than 9% found once. This specimen was whole blood, taken in connection with sensitization to the hapten diphenylcyclopropenone (DPC). These receptors all stem from a woman between 45 and 60 years old with alopecia areata. Some clones in this sample may be carry-over from other donors' samples.

This clonotype was seen at least ten times. The chain carries TRBV28 and TRBJ2-4; D gene ambiguous. The V end lost 5 bases, the J end lost 0 bases, and 11 bases lay between the germline ends. Germline V lookup: CDR1 MDHEN, CDR2 SYDVKM. CDR3 length: 15 residues. The DNA of the CDR3 is TGTGCCAGCAGTCACACTGAACTAGCCAAAAACATTCAGTACTTC. This translates into CASSHTELAKNIQYF.

The table lists this clonotype with many counts. The gene calls are TRBV9 and TRBJ1-3; D uncertain. CDR1 SGDLS and CDR2 YYNGEE come from the germline V gene. The V end lost 8 bases, the J end lost 3 bases, and 6 bases lay between the germline ends. This CDR3 is built from 11 residues. Written as DNA, the CDR3 is TGTGCCAGTCGGGGTGGAAACACCATATATTTT. Amino acids: CASRGGNTIYF.

This clonotype was detected only a few times. The rearrangement uses TRBV2 and TRBJ2-1; 9 nucleotides match TRBD2. Germline CDR1 reads SNHLY; CDR2 reads FYNNEI. V was clipped by 5 bases and J by 0 bases; unmatched bases: 11. This CDR3 is built from 18 residues. As DNA, the CDR3 is TGTGCCAGCAGTCGGGCGACTAGCGGTGAAAGCTCCTACAATGAGCAGTTCTTC. Translating gives CASSRATSGESSYNEQFF.

This clonotype was recorded a few times. The J gene is TRBJ1-1, the V gene TRBV7-2; 9 positions agree with TRBD1. J gave up 0 bases and V 5 bases, and 4 bases lay outside the gene matches. CDR1 and CDR2 from the germline V gene are SGHTA and FQGNSA. This CDR3 has 15 residues. The CDR3 region has the DNA TGTGCCAGCAGCCCCACAGGGGGCGTGAACACTGAAGCTTTCTTT. Its protein is CASSPTGGVNTEAFF.

The table lists this clonotype with many counts. The chain uses TRBV7-6 and TRBJ1-5, with unresolved D. Germline-derived CDR1 and CDR2 are SGHVS and FNYEAQ. The CDR3 length is 16 residues. The V and J ends lost 1 base and 0 bases respectively, with 10 bases between them. CDR3 coding DNA: TGTGCCAGCAGCTTAGGGGGAGAAGGTAGCAATCAGCCCCAGCATTTT. Translating it yields CASSLGGEGSNQPQHF.

The chain recombines TRBV28 with TRBJ2-7, with D possibly matching TRBD1 (6 bases). CDR1 is MDHEN and CDR2 is SYDVKM in the germline V gene. Trimming stripped 4 bases from V and 3 bases from J, with 10 bases between. The CDR3 has 13 amino acids. The CDR3 region is CASSSTGIYEQYF. DNA of the CDR3: TGTGCCAGCAGTTCGACAGGTATCTACGAGCAGTACTTC.

The sample holds many counts of this clonotype. The rearrangement joins TRBV7-2 to TRBJ2-1, with TRBD2 matching 12 bases. The junction had 5 bases not matched to a gene; V was cut back by 6 bases and J by 2 bases. Germline assignment: CDR1 SGHTA and CDR2 FQGNSA. The CDR3 spans 16 residues. Written as DNA, the CDR3 is TGTGCCAGCAGTCGACTAGCGGGAGAGACCTACAATGAGCAGTTCTTC. Translated: CASSRLAGETYNEQFF.

This clonotype occurred a few times. V gene TRBV20-1 combines with J gene TRBJ2-3; either TRBD1 or TRBD2 may supply D (5 bases each). Germline V gene lookup returns CDR1 DFQATT and CDR2 SNEGSKA (reference sequence). V lost 0 bases to trimming and J lost 10 bases, with 11 bases between them. This CDR3 is built from 12 residues. CDR3 in amino acids: CSARDAGGAQYF. DNA for the CDR3: TGCAGTGCTAGAGACGCTGGGGGAGCGCAGTATTTT.

The sample holds many counts of this clonotype. The chain couples TRBV27 to TRBJ1-5; D gene ambiguous. The V and J ends lost 6 bases and 0 bases respectively, with 12 bases between them. This CDR3 is built from 15 residues. CDR1 and CDR2 from the germline V gene are MNHEY and SMNVEV (reference sequence). This CDR3 is CASRPGIISNQPQHF. CDR3 nucleotides: TGTGCCAGCAGGCCCGGCATTATTAGCAATCAGCCCCAGCATTTT.

This clonotype was found many times. The chain uses TRBV7-9 and TRBJ2-3; D possibly corresponds to TRBD2 (5 bases). V lost 4 bases, J lost 0 bases, and 11 bases lay in between. CDR1 is SEHNR and CDR2 is FQNEAQ in the germline V gene (reference sequence). CDR3 size: 15 residues. The CDR3 sequence is CASSYRGTSTDTQYF. CDR3 nucleotides: TGTGCCAGCAGCTACCGGGGAACTAGCACAGATACGCAGTATTTT.

V is TRBV2 and J is TRBJ2-7; possible D gene TRBD1, 6 bases. The V gene lost 7 bases and the J gene lost 1 base, with 11 bases spanning the gap. The CDR3 spans 13 residues. CDR1 and CDR2 (germline): SNHLY, FYNNEI. The CDR3 DNA reads TGTGCCAGCATAGGGGGAATTTCCTACGAGCAGTACTTC. It translates to CASIGGISYEQYF.

This chain links TRBV5-1 with TRBJ1-1, with 7 bases aligning to TRBD1. Germline assignment: CDR1 SGHRS and CDR2 YFSETQ. V lost 4 bases, J lost 4 bases, and 10 bases stayed unmatched. This CDR3 comprises 15 residues. CDR3 amino acids: CASSVTRQGVTEAFF. The CDR3 nucleotides read TGCGCCAGCAGCGTGACGCGACAGGGTGTCACTGAAGCTTTCTTT.

The CDR3 protein is CASSQPGLNYNEQFF. In nucleotides, the CDR3 is TGTGCCAGCAGCCAGCCGGGACTAAACTACAATGAGCAGTTCTTC. The chain recombines TRBV7-6 with TRBJ2-1, with 7 bases matching TRBD2. Germline assignment: CDR1 SGHVS and CDR2 FNYEAQ. Losses at the gene ends were 5 bases for V and 3 bases for J; bases not matched to a gene: 7. This CDR3 comprises 15 residues.

This clonotype was counted at least ten times. The rearrangement uses TRBV3-1 and TRBJ2-3; 10 bases match TRBD1. The CDR3 runs 21 residues. Per the germline V gene, CDR1 is LGHDT and CDR2 is YNNKEL (reference sequence). With 0 bases clipped from V and 9 bases from J, the junction kept 24 bases outside the gene matches. The CDR3 reads CASSQEVGDRGLVGAHSTQYF. As DNA, the CDR3 is TGTGCCAGCAGCCAAGAAGTCGGGGACAGGGGACTAGTAGGGGCACATTCCACGCAGTATTTT.

This clonotype was detected ten times or more. This chain connects TRBV28 to TRBJ1-2, with D unclear. V lost 6 bases and J lost 4, with 15 bases in between. Germline CDR1 reads MDHEN; CDR2 reads SYDVKM. The CDR3 runs to 14 residues. The CDR3 loop is CASRVKAGLYGYTF. As DNA, the CDR3 is TGTGCCAGCAGAGTCAAGGCAGGCCTCTATGGCTACACCTTC.

This clonotype has ten or more counts. This rearrangement joins TRBV7-6 to TRBJ2-5, with TRBD2 identical over 7 bases. The ends lost 5 bases at V and 5 bases at J; junction bases unmatched: 8. The length of the CDR3 is 14 residues. CDR1 is SGHVS, CDR2 FNYEAQ, per germline. CDR3 sequence reads: CASSAAGVGETQYF. CDR3 coding DNA: TGTGCCAGCAGCGCTGCGGGAGTTGGTGAGACCCAGTACTTC.

This clonotype was seen at least ten times. This chain links TRBV9 with TRBJ2-1; D uncertain. V lost 4 bases, J lost 5 bases, and 16 bases lay in between. The length of the CDR3 is 15 residues. Germline CDR1 SGDLS, CDR2 YYNGEE. The CDR3 nucleotides read TGTGCCAGCAGCTCAGAATCGACTCCTCACAATGAGCAGTTCTTC. It codes for CASSSESTPHNEQFF.

V is TRBV28 and J is TRBJ2-7, with D possibly called TRBD1 or TRBD2 (5 bases each). Germline values: CDR1 MDHEN, CDR2 SYDVKM. The length of the CDR3 is 13 residues. V lost 7 bases and J 2 bases, leaving 12 bases between the germline ends. CDR3: CASIRGSPYEQYF. CDR3 bases: TGTGCCAGCATTCGGGGCAGCCCCTACGAGCAGTACTTC.

For the CDR3, the DNA is TGCAGCGTTGAACAGGGACGAAAACTGTTTTTT. Its translation is CSVEQGRKLFF. V and J are TRBV29-1 and TRBJ1-4, with a weak D call TRBD1 (5 bases). The CDR3 consists of 11 residues. In germline, CDR1 is SQVTM, CDR2 ANQGSEA. The V gene lost 2 bases and the J gene lost 10 bases, with 8 bases spanning the gap.

This clonotype came up a few times. The chain employs TRBV28 and TRBJ1-1; 7 bases map to TRBD1. After removal of 5 bases from V and 0 bases from J, the junction contained 6 bases not matched to a gene. The CDR3 totals 15 residues. Per germline, CDR1 MDHEN and CDR2 SYDVKM. The CDR3 DNA reads TGTGCCAGCAGTCCGCCGACAGGGTTGAACACTGAAGCTTTCTTT. Protein sequence: CASSPPTGLNTEAFF.

This clonotype has at least ten counts. The chain combines TRBV11-2 with TRBJ1-5; D might be TRBD1 (6 bases). Germline values: CDR1 SGHAT, CDR2 FQNNGV. The CDR3 sequence is 15 residues long. The V gene lost 3 bases and the J gene lost 2 bases, with 11 bases spanning the gap. CDR3 amino acids: CASSLTGGGNQPQHF. In DNA, the CDR3 is TGTGCCAGCAGCTTGACGGGGGGCGGCAATCAGCCCCAGCATTTT.

This clonotype was detected a few times. The V gene is TRBV7-8, the J gene TRBJ2-2; the D gene is possibly TRBD2 (5 bases). With 1 base removed from V and 2 bases from J, the gap between germline ends came to 11 bases. CDR1 SGHVS and CDR2 FQNEAQ come from the germline V gene. The CDR3 loop spans 16 amino acids. The CDR3: CASSLVAGYNTGELFF. In DNA form, the CDR3 reads TGTGCCAGCAGCTTAGTTGCGGGCTATAACACCGGGGAGCTGTTTTTT.

This clonotype was observed many times. This chain connects TRBV25-1 to TRBJ2-5; TRBD2 might be the D (6 bases). Germline lookup yields CDR1 MGHDK and CDR2 SYGVNS. This CDR3 has 14 residues. V gave up 5 bases and J gave up 5 bases, with 15 bases separating them. The CDR3 DNA sequence: TGTGCCAGCAGTTTCGGGGGATTGAGGGAGACCCAGTACTTC. Translated: CASSFGGLRETQYF.

This clonotype was seen many times. This chain joins TRBV28 and TRBJ1-6; the D is unclear. CDR1 and CDR2 from the germline V gene are MDHEN and SYDVKM. The CDR3 is made up of 12 amino acids. Trimming shortened V by 6 bases and J by 10 bases, and 10 bases separated the two germline ends. CDR3 sequence: CASRPPSSPLHF. CDR3 coding DNA: TGTGCCAGCAGACCTCCGAGCTCACCCCTCCACTTT.

Ten or more counts support this clonotype. The rearrangement links TRBV3-1 to TRBJ2-1, with 7 positions matching TRBD2. The CDR3 has 15 residues. The V gene's germline CDR1 is LGHDT and CDR2 YNNKEL (reference sequence). The junction had 9 bases not matched to a gene; V was cut back by 4 bases and J by 6 bases. In DNA, the CDR3 is TGTGCCAGCAGCCTCAGCGGGAAGGTGATCAATGAGCAGTTCTTC. This gives the protein CASSLSGKVINEQFF.

V is TRBV30 and J is TRBJ2-2; possible D gene TRBD1, 6 bases. Germline CDR1 GTSNPN, CDR2 SVGIG (reference sequence). V lost 8 bases and J 6 bases, leaving 16 bases between the germline ends. There are 13 residues in the CDR3. CDR3 region: CARSSKGAGELFF. The CDR3, as DNA: TGTGCCCGCTCCAGTAAGGGGGCCGGGGAGCTGTTTTTT.

This chain joins TRBV3-1 and TRBJ2-1; D call uncertain. Germline CDR1 is LGHDT and CDR2 is YNNKEL (reference sequence). V lost 0 bases and J lost 5, with 14 bases in between. The CDR3 extends over 16 amino acids. The CDR3 region is CASSQDREAGDNEQFF. CDR3 bases: TGTGCCAGCAGCCAAGATAGAGAGGCTGGCGACAATGAGCAGTTCTTC.

This clonotype has a count of ten or more. In nucleotides, the CDR3 is TGTGCCAGCAGCCAAGATGGGGGTTACGAGCAGTACTTC. Translating it yields CASSQDGGYEQYF. The V and J genes are TRBV14 and TRBJ2-7; D is possibly TRBD1 or TRBD2 (5 bases each). Trimming removed 0 bases from V and 4 bases from J, with 7 bases in between. The CDR3 is 13 residues long. CDR1 and CDR2 (germline): SGHDN, FVKESK.